Sequencing of this TCR beta chain was carried out in a study of memory CD4+ T cells and cytomegalovirus serostatus. The sort gate was single viable CD3+CD4+CD8-CD45RO+ cells for memory CD4+ T cells. Study findings and constraints: Suggested: most of the CMV-linked TCR signature lies in CD4+ memory cells.

Worth noting for this clone: Its cognate antigen is unknown.

Sequencing used immunoSEQ multiplex PCR; TCRdb keeps in-frame clones, though not all of them. Counted here are 80,000 or so clones, just under 80% occurring once; the ten biggest clones make up 2.5% to 3%. The CDR3 length is 13 residues. Germline V CDR1 and CDR2: SGHAT, FQNNGV. Between the trimmed V and J ends, which lost 3 bases and 6 bases, there was a span of 8 bases. This clonotype was obtained from an adult in good health and CMV-seropositive. Sequenced: memory CD4+ T cells from blood. The J gene is TRBJ1-4, the V gene TRBV11-2; no clear D. CDR3 amino acids: CASSFKPDEKLFF. CDR3 DNA sequence: TGTGCCAGCAGCTTTAAGCCGGATGAAAAACTGTTTTTT.